The 22 T cell receptor beta chains presented below share a single source sample, sequenced in a study of tumor and adjacent non-tumor tissue in lung cancer. The library came from three nested PCR rounds adapted from ARM-PCR protocols. TCRdb re-derived calls from the multiplex PCR reads in MiXCR, one entry per CDR3 protein. The profile shows over 110,000 distinct CDR3 sequences, about 71% of them singletons. This sample's RNA came from whole unsorted tissue. Sequenced: lung tumor tissue. The receptors come from a man aged 55-75 years with small cell lung cancer.

This clonotype was detected ten times or more. The chain carries TRBV6-6 and TRBJ2-2, with 9 nucleotides matching TRBD1. This CDR3 contains 17 residues. Trimming cost V 5 bases and J 4 bases; bases outside gene matches: 11. Germline CDR1 MNHNY, CDR2 SVGAGI (reference sequence). This chain's CDR3 is CASSDLGQGYGTGELFF. CDR3 coding DNA: TGTGCCAGCAGTGACCTCGGACAGGGGTACGGCACCGGGGAGCTGTTTTTT.

V and J are TRBV11-3 and TRBJ2-3, with 13 bases identical to TRBD2. The germline gives CDR1 SGHNT, CDR2 YENEEA. V shed 3 bases and J 12 bases; nucleotides not matched to a gene: 6. The CDR3 length is 14 residues. The CDR3 loop is CASSFGLAGDAQYF. CDR3 sequence (DNA): TGTGCCAGCAGCTTCGGACTAGCGGGAGATGCACAGTATTTT.

This clonotype appeared once. The junction and the germline gene differ at one end; a read error may be behind it. The chain has TRBV20-1 and TRBJ2-7, with D perhaps given as TRBD1 or TRBD2 (5 bases each). In germline, CDR1 is DFQATT, CDR2 SNEGSKA (reference sequence). This CDR3 contains 14 residues. CDR3 nucleotides: TGCAATGCTAGAGGGGACCGAGGGTCGTACGAGCAGTACTTC. Amino acids: CNARGDRGSYEQYF.

The V and J genes are TRBV11-2 and TRBJ2-7; no firm D call. V was clipped by 7 bases and J by 7 bases, with 17 bases between them. CDR1 and CDR2 from the germline V gene are SGHAT and FQNNGV. The CDR3 spans 13 residues. In DNA, the CDR3 is TGTGCCAGCAACCTAGACCTACAAGGGGAGCAGTACTTC. Translating gives CASNLDLQGEQYF.

This chain connects TRBV11-1 to TRBJ2-7; D gene uncertain. Trimming pared 5 bases from V and 6 bases from J, leaving 11 bases between. The CDR3 has 12 residues. The germline V gene has CDR1 SGHAT and CDR2 FQDESV (reference sequence). The CDR3 DNA is TGTGCCAGCAGCGGCCTGGTGTGCGAGCAGTACTTC. Residues: CASSGLVCEQYF.

Points on this clonotype: The CDR3 does not close with the conserved phenylalanine or tryptophan, likely indicating a read error. The DNA is left out, because the CDR3 cannot be placed on it with certainty; the CDR3 is given as TCRdb lists it. The gene calls are TRBV11-2 and TRBJ2-5. The germline V gene encodes CDR1 SGHAT and CDR2 FQNNGV. Both ends counted, the CDR3 spans 12 residues. The chain's CDR3 is CASSVTRTQDYL.

This clonotype was counted at least ten times. The rearrangement links TRBV29-1 to TRBJ2-1, with 10 bases lining up with TRBD2. Germline values: CDR1 SQVTM, CDR2 ANQGSEA. The CDR3 consists of 14 residues. V gave up 7 bases and J gave up 9 bases; unmatched junction bases: 12. The CDR3 region has the DNA TGCAGCGGTAGGGAAGCGGGAGGGCGAATTGAGCAGTTCTTC. This sequence encodes CSGREAGGRIEQFF.

On this clonotype: Possible read error: a much larger clone is one base away. The chain is built from TRBV29-1 and TRBJ1-5; no firm D call. There are 12 residues in the CDR3. V lost 5 bases, J lost 5 bases, and 10 bases lay in between. Germline V gives CDR1 SQVTM, CDR2 ANQGSEA. The DNA of the CDR3 is TGCAGCGTTCGGATTCCCGATCAGCCCCAGCATTTT. Translation gives CSVRIPDQPQHF.

This clonotype was seen ten or more times. This chain uses TRBV6-2 or TRBV6-3 with TRBJ2-5; D is uncertain. The V and J ends lost 6 bases and 7 bases respectively, with 21 bases between them. The germline CDR1 and CDR2 sequences are MNHEY and SVGEGT. There are 15 residues in the CDR3. CDR3 region: CASRSGVGSLGTQYF. The CDR3 coding sequence is TGTGCCAGCAGATCCGGCGTGGGGTCTTTGGGGACCCAGTACTTC.

As regards this clonotype: It may be a read error: a sequence one base away is much more abundant. The genes are TRBV6-5 and TRBJ2-1; D not certain. The V gene's germline CDR1 is MNHEY and CDR2 SVGAGI. CDR3 length equals 16 residues. CDR3 in amino acids: CASSYIGSPSYNEQLF. CDR3 in DNA: TGTGCCAGCAGTTACATCGGATCCCCCTCCTACAATGAGCAGCTCTTC.

A remark on this clonotype: One junction end disagrees with the germline gene, perhaps due to a read error. This sequence joins TRBV6-5 and TRBJ2-1; D not resolved. CDR3 length: 17 residues. CDR1 and CDR2 from the germline V gene are MNHEY and SVGAGI. The DNA of the CDR3 is TGTGCCAGCAGTTACTCGCCTACCGGGCTTTCCTACTATGAGCAGTTCTTC. The encoded protein is CASSYSPTGLSYYEQFF.

This sequence joins TRBV7-9 and TRBJ2-1; the match to TRBD2 covers 8 bases. Trimming removed 5 bases from V and 16 bases from J; junction bases left unmatched: 13. The germline V gene encodes CDR1 SEHNR and CDR2 FQNEAQ (reference sequence). The CDR3 runs to 13 residues. The CDR3 here is CASSPLGSGSEFF. The DNA for the CDR3 is TGTGCCAGCAGCCCCCTCGGGAGCGGGAGCGAATTCTTC. The full variable domain, in which reference TRBV7-9 and TRBJ2-1 provide the parts outside the CDR3, is DTGVSQNPRHKITKRGQNVTFRCDPISEHNRLYWYRQTLGQGPEFLTYFQNEAQLEKSRLLSDRFSAERPKGSFSTLEIQRTEQGDSAMYLCASSPLGSGSEFFGPGTRLTVL.

In its sample, this clonotype was seen a few times. DNA of the CDR3: TGCAGTGCTAGAGTCGCCGGACGAACAGATACGCAGTATTTT. Translation: CSARVAGRTDTQYF. V is TRBV20-1 and J is TRBJ2-3; D gene unclear. The germline CDR1 and CDR2 sequences are DFQATT and SNEGSKA (reference sequence). V lost 1 base to trimming and J lost 3 bases, with 11 bases between them. The CDR3 spans 14 residues.

This clonotype has just one count. A much more abundant neighbour one base away suggests this may be a read error. The V and J genes are TRBV12-3 or TRBV12-4 and TRBJ1-2; D is undetermined. This CDR3 is 16 amino acids long. The germline V and J ends were trimmed by 0 bases and 8 bases, with 19 bases remaining between them. CDR3 region: CASSLAGSWGIWGYTF. In DNA form, the CDR3 reads TGTGCCAGCAGTTTAGCGGGAAGCTGGGGAATTTGGGGCTACACCTTC.

As to this clonotype: The germline gene is not matched at one end of the junction; a read error may be the cause. This sequence joins TRBV4-1 and TRBJ2-1; 14 bases map to TRBD2. CDR1 MGHRA and CDR2 YSYEKL come from the germline V gene. This CDR3 is 17 amino acids long. The CDR3 spells CASSQDSGLAGENVQFF. CDR3 in DNA: TGCGCCAGCAGCCAAGACTCGGGACTAGCGGGAGAAAATGTGCAGTTCTTC.

The V gene is TRBV11-2, the J gene TRBJ2-1; 8 bases fit TRBD2. J gave up 6 bases and V 5 bases, and 9 bases lay outside the gene matches. Germline V gives CDR1 SGHAT, CDR2 FQNNGV. This CDR3 contains 15 residues. The CDR3 protein is CASSVRAGASNEQFF. In DNA, the CDR3 is TGTGCCAGCAGCGTTCGAGCGGGAGCCTCCAATGAGCAGTTCTTC. Using reference TRBV11-2 and TRBJ2-1 for the parts outside the CDR3, the full variable domain is EAGVAQSPRYKIIEKRQSVAFWCNPISGHATLYWYQQILGQGPKLLIQFQNNGVVDDSQLPKDRFSAERLKGVDSTLKIQPAKLEDSAVYLCASSVRAGASNEQFFGPGTRLTVL.

Worth noting for this clonotype: Compared with germline, one end of the junction differs, possibly owing to a read error. The chain carries TRBV7-9 and TRBJ2-1; TRBD2 matches 9 bases. The CDR3 runs 16 residues. Looked up from germline, CDR1 is SEHNR and CDR2 is FQNEAQ (reference sequence). In DNA form, the CDR3 reads TGTGCCAGCAGCAGCCTAGCGGGGAGCTCCTACAATGAGCAGCTCTTC. This gives the protein CASSSLAGSSYNEQLF.

V usage is TRBV5-1 and J usage is TRBJ2-7; 12 bases are shared with TRBD2. Germline CDR1 and CDR2: SGHRS and YFSETQ. V shed 4 bases, J shed 4 bases, and the junction held 3 bases outside the gene matches. This CDR3 is 14 amino acids long. CDR3 nucleotides: TGCGCCAGCAGCCCGACTAGCGGGGGTTACGAGCAGTACGTC. Residues: CASSPTSGGYEQYV.

Concerning this clonotype: A read error may explain this, as a much larger clone is one base away. This chain uses TRBV20-1 with TRBJ2-1, with TRBD2 matching 10 bases. Unmatched junction bases numbered 9, after V lost 3 bases and J lost 10 bases. CDR3 length equals 14 residues. CDR1 and CDR2 from the germline V gene are DFQATT and SNEGSKA (reference sequence). CDR3 in amino acids: CSASEGTSVREQFF. The DNA of the CDR3 is TGCAGTGCTAGTGAAGGGACTAGCGTGAGGGAGCAGTTCTTC.

Details on this clonotype: A much larger clonotype is one base distant, so this may be a read error. The CDR3 does not end in the conserved phenylalanine or tryptophan, so this is likely a read error. J is TRBJ2-5 and V is TRBV20-1; TRBD2 matches at 9 bases. V dropped 5 bases and J dropped 4; count of bases not matched to a gene: 14. There are 16 residues in the CDR3. Germline lookup yields CDR1 DFQATT and CDR2 SNEGSKA (reference sequence). The CDR3 loop is CSADPRHLAGRETQYL. As DNA, the CDR3 is TGCAGTGCTGACCCTCGGCACCTAGCGGGACGAGAGACCCAGTACTTA.

A note on this clonotype: A read error may produce the germline difference seen at one junction end. The chain joins TRBV6-1 to TRBJ1-6; no reliable D call. The germline V gene encodes CDR1 MNHNS and CDR2 SASEGT. CDR3 size: 14 residues. CDR3 protein: CVSSSGPYNSPLHF. The CDR3 DNA is TGTGTCAGCAGTTCCGGCCCCTATAATTCACCCCTCCACTTT.

As concerns this clonotype: An end of the junction differs from the germline gene, which may be a read error. The chain carries TRBV7-9 and TRBJ2-2; D might be TRBD2 (5 bases). CDR3 length: 13 amino acids. The germline V gene encodes CDR1 SEHNR and CDR2 FQNEAQ (reference sequence). This CDR3 reads CASSLATTGEPFF. The CDR3 DNA reads as TGTGCCAGCAGCTTAGCAACGACCGGGGAGCCGTTTTTT. The variable domain in full, completed from reference TRBV7-9 and TRBJ2-2, reads DTGVSQNPRHKITKRGQNVTFRCDPISEHNRLYWYRQTLGQGPEFLTYFQNEAQLEKSRLLSDRFSAERPKGSFSTLEIQRTEQGDSAMYLCASSLATTGEPFFGEGSRLTVL.